This T cell receptor beta chain was sequenced during a study of T cells after yellow fever vaccination. Across the whole study: The SMART-Seq v4 Ultra Low Input method served to prepare the low-cell-number fractions. General study points: A large majority of primary-vaccination clones showed up again after the booster (approximately 95% CD4, 75% to 90% CD8).

This clonotype was seen many times. The antigen is not known. The CDR3 is made up of 10 amino acids. In germline, CDR1 is MNHEY, CDR2 SVGEGT. Template switching by 5'RACE produced TCR cDNA, adding a universal primer site and UMIs. TCRdb passed the 5' RACE reads through MiXCR, listing each CDR3 protein once. In the table there are approximately 70,000 distinct CDR3 sequences, over 6.5% of which are singletons. The chain carries TRBV6-2 or TRBV6-3 and TRBJ2-3; D gene uncertain. The TCR was taken from a man aged 18 to 29 who received the YFV17D yellow fever vaccine. Sequencing was performed on CD8+ T cells sorted from PBMCs, taken roughly 47 days after the first yellow fever vaccination. DNA for the CDR3: TGTGCGGCAACAATAGATACGCAGTATTTT. This gives the protein CAATIDTQYF.